Listed below are T cell receptor beta chains from one sample, sequenced in a study of neoadjuvant anti-PD-1 for oral cavity cancer. TCRdb's copy holds only in-frame clones and misses some; the assay was immunoSEQ multiplex PCR. The repertoire holds over 15,000 clones, with over 65% as singletons. This specimen was PBMCs, taken before nivolumab (anti-PD-1) treatment. The receptor set was obtained from a person aged 40-85 years with oral cavity squamous cell carcinoma. Each CDR3 is given with its conserved first and last residue. The D gene is left open where the match is weak. Clone size is stated in some rows and not others, as once, few, many or a class when expanded.

D gene: TRBD2
J gene: TRBJ2-3
V gene: TRBV7-9
clone size: -
CDR3 protein: CASSPWASGDTQYF
CDR3 DNA: TGTGCCAGCAGCCCATGGGCTAGCGGAGATACGCAGTATTTT

D gene: -
J gene: TRBJ1-1
V gene: TRBV19
clone size: few
CDR3 protein: CASTSLTDLNTEAFF
CDR3 DNA: TGTGCCAGTACCTCCCTGACGGACTTGAACACTGAAGCTTTCTTT

D gene: -
J gene: TRBJ2-7
V gene: TRBV11-3
clone size: -
CDR3 protein: CASSLGRLYEQYF
CDR3 DNA: TGTGCCAGCAGCTTAGGGAGACTCTACGAGCAGTACTTC

D gene: TRBD2
J gene: TRBJ2-7
V gene: TRBV30
clone size: -
CDR3 protein: CAWSIISGPFEQYF
CDR3 DNA: TGTGCCTGGAGTATCATTAGCGGGCCGTTCGAGCAGTACTTC

D gene: TRBD2
J gene: TRBJ2-7
V gene: TRBV5-1
clone size: -
CDR3 protein: CASSLSGIPSYEQYF
CDR3 DNA: TGCGCCAGCAGCTTAAGCGGGATACCCTCCTACGAGCAGTACTTC

D gene: -
J gene: TRBJ1-2
V gene: TRBV7-2
clone size: -
CDR3 protein: CASSYRDNSGYTF
CDR3 DNA: TGTGCCAGCAGCTACCGGGACAATAGTGGCTACACCTTC

D gene: -
J gene: TRBJ2-5
V gene: TRBV29-1
clone size: -
CDR3 protein: CSVDRTGETQYF
CDR3 DNA: TGCAGCGTTGATAGGACGGGGGAGACCCAGTACTTC

D gene: TRBD1
J gene: TRBJ2-2
V gene: TRBV7-9
clone size: -
CDR3 protein: CAITGGPITGELFF
CDR3 DNA: TGTGCCATCACAGGGGGACCGATTACCGGGGAGCTGTTTTTT

D gene: -
J gene: TRBJ2-7
V gene: TRBV27
clone size: -
CDR3 protein: CASSLWGSSYEQYF
CDR3 DNA: TGTGCCAGCAGTTTATGGGGGAGCTCCTACGAGCAGTACTTC

D gene: -
J gene: TRBJ1-2
V gene: TRBV30
clone size: -
CDR3 protein: CAWSVSVAYGYTF
CDR3 DNA: TGTGCCTGGAGTGTATCAGTCGCCTATGGCTACACCTTC

D gene: -
J gene: TRBJ1-5
V gene: TRBV29-1
clone size: -
CDR3 protein: CSAQWNSNQPQHF
CDR3 DNA: TGCAGCGCCCAGTGGAATAGCAATCAGCCCCAGCATTTT

D gene: TRBD2
J gene: TRBJ2-2
V gene: TRBV4-1
clone size: -
CDR3 protein: CASSPTSGRAYGELFF
CDR3 DNA: TGCGCCAGCAGCCCGACTAGCGGGAGGGCCTACGGGGAGCTGTTTTTT

D gene: -
J gene: TRBJ2-4
V gene: TRBV30
clone size: -
CDR3 protein: CAWSPVDRISKNIQYF
CDR3 DNA: TGTGCCTGGAGTCCAGTAGACAGGATATCCAAAAACATTCAGTACTTC

D gene: TRBD1
J gene: TRBJ1-1
V gene: TRBV7-6
clone size: -
CDR3 protein: CASSPIGQGNTEAFF
CDR3 DNA: TGTGCCAGCAGCCCAATAGGACAGGGGAACACTGAAGCTTTCTTT

D gene: -
J gene: TRBJ2-3
V gene: TRBV6-4
clone size: -
CDR3 protein: CASKKRTLTTNSTSGDTQYF
CDR3 DNA: TGTGCCAGCAAAAAGAGGACTTTGACTACTAACTCAACATCGGGGGATACGCAGTATTTT

D gene: -
J gene: TRBJ2-2
V gene: TRBV19
clone size: -
CDR3 protein: CASGGGELFF
CDR3 DNA: TGTGCCTCCGGCGGGGGGGAGCTGTTTTTT

D gene: TRBD1
J gene: TRBJ1-2
V gene: TRBV5-1
clone size: -
CDR3 protein: CASSLEGGAYGYTF
CDR3 DNA: TGCGCCAGCAGCTTGGAAGGGGGCGCCTATGGCTACACCTTC

D gene: -
J gene: TRBJ2-5
V gene: TRBV7-3
clone size: few
CDR3 protein: CASSLGGPETQYF
CDR3 DNA: TGTGCCAGCAGCCTAGGGGGTCCAGAGACCCAGTACTTC